This T cell receptor (beta chain) stems from a study of Ad26.COV2.S vaccination and SARS-CoV-2 variants (dated by TCRdb to the early 2020s). Concerning the study at large: Vaccine-arm donors were drawn from COV1001, a multicentre, randomized, double-blind, placebo-controlled phase I-IIa trial of Ad26.COV2.S in healthy adults. Ad26.COV2.S was administered intramuscularly at 5 x 10^10 or 1 x 10^11 viral particles, either as a single shot or as two shots given 56 days apart. The specificity and breadth of SARS-CoV-2-reactive T cell receptors after Ad26.COV2.S vaccination were assessed by TCRbeta repertoire sequencing. A total of approximately 32 samples were included in the TCR-sequenced set, comprising roughly 19 Ad26.COV2.S vaccine recipients, 5 placebo recipients and 8 SARS-CoV-2 convalescent individuals. Participants in the trial were split at random into five groups of five each, receiving low-dose or high-dose Ad26.COV2.S once or twice, or else placebo on both occasions. Investigators did not know the trial group allocation while performing experiments and assessing outcomes.

The immunoSEQ Assay was used to sequence TCRbeta CDR3 regions. After extraction, genomic DNA underwent amplification by bias-controlled multiplex PCR, followed by high-throughput sequencing. On the study's bioinformatics: To quantify the absolute abundance of every unique TCRbeta CDR3 region, sequences were collapsed and filtered. Usable DNA was measured by amplifying reference genes present in all nucleated cells, and TCRbeta template counts were normalized to that usable DNA to estimate T cell fraction. Repertoire TCRs were annotated as SARS-CoV-2-specific by exact matching of V gene, CDR3 amino acid sequence and J gene to a known reactive TCR set. The reference SARS-CoV-2 TCR set was obtained from MIRA and was filtered for enrichment in COVID-19-positive ImmuneCODE repertoires, whereby public or cross-reactive TCRs were removed. Drawing on the MIRA antigens, annotated TCRs were analysed further at the level of specific ORF or position within ORF. Breadth was defined as annotated unique rearrangements over total unique productive rearrangements; depth was the summed frequency of those rearrangements. Group comparisons of TCR breadth used two-sided Wilcoxon rank-sum tests. Drawn from immuneACCESS, this table holds only the in-frame rearrangements with V and J called that TCRdb kept. Clones are partly lost; checked studies trace under half to an unresolved V gene and leave the rest unexplained. Clone size and V and J calls were adopted from that table, with D and trimming inferred from the DNA. The sample table records 290,000 or so clones; approximately 87% of these occur just once. Approximately 3.4% of the sample rests with the top ten.

The germline V gene provides CDR1 SGHTA and CDR2 FQGNSA. Trimming removed 1 base from V and 0 bases from J, leaving 7 bases between the germline ends. Inclusive of the bounding cysteine and phenylalanine, the CDR3 is 15 residues long. Kept here is only the CDR3 DNA, which spans 45 bases and is read in frame from base 1. This clone was picked up a small number of times. This receptor's antigen is unknown. Base-call qualities are not available, and no considerably larger clone is one nucleotide away. The investigation overall reported the following: According to the authors, total T cell responses may have been underestimated by the TCR breadth and depth analyses. After vaccination, spike-specific CD8+ and CD4+ T cell responses were reported to show substantial breadth. Compared with placebo recipients, Ad26.COV2.S recipients showed higher spike-specific TCR breadth (P = 0.0014). The study was not powered for comparison of responses between vaccine doses or regimens. Non-spike TCR breadth was comparable between vaccine and placebo recipients, consistent with the vaccine containing only spike.

The treatment or condition label here, explained by the study, means: about 20 received Ad26.COV2.S at low or high dose, single or two shots; a few received placebo; per-sample allocation not given. Repertoires of vaccine and placebo recipients were sequenced from samples taken on day 63 after the first injection. Between 29 July and 7 August 2020, Cohort 1b enrolled some 25 adults aged 18-55 years at one site in Boston, USA. Ad26.COV2.S was a replication-incompetent adenovirus type 26 vector expressing a prefusion-stabilized SARS-CoV-2 spike protein from the original Wuhan strain. The starting material was peripheral blood, obtained in a trial of Ad26.COV2.S vaccine versus placebo. Here the chain combines TRBV7-2 and TRBJ1-5; the D segment cannot be called with confidence. This sequence originates from a person aged 18-60 years who received the Ad26.COV2.S COVID-19 vaccine or a placebo. The CDR3 in this case is CASSLDPSSNQPQHF. The DNA sequence reads TGTGCCAGCAGCTTAGATCCGAGTAGCAATCAGCCCCAGCATTTT.